These T cell receptor beta chains were read from a single sample in a study of OX40 agonist ivuxolimab in advanced cancers. The table came from immunoSEQ multiplex PCR; TCRdb's copy has only in-frame clones and leaves some out. The table has roughly 52,000 clones, over 60% seen once. This specimen consisted of CD4+ or CD8+ T cells sorted from blood, obtained in a trial of the OX40 agonist ivuxolimab. The receptor set was obtained from an adult with an advanced solid tumor such as melanoma, head and neck, liver or kidney cancer. CDR3s include the opening cysteine and the closing phenylalanine or tryptophan.

J gene: TRBJ1-1
CDR3 length: 13
V gene: TRBV10-1
CDR3 protein: CASSLQGNTEAFF

J gene: TRBJ2-1
CDR3 length: 11
V gene: TRBV11-2
CDR3 protein: CASSLRGEQFF

J gene: TRBJ2-7
CDR3 length: 13
V gene: TRBV7-3
CDR3 protein: CASSLMENSEQYF

J gene: TRBJ2-2
CDR3 length: 12
V gene: TRBV29-1
CDR3 protein: CSVAKNTGELFF

J gene: TRBJ1-2
CDR3 length: 15
V gene: TRBV7-8
CDR3 protein: CASSTRQGARSGYTF

J gene: TRBJ2-1
CDR3 length: 18
V gene: TRBV5-4
CDR3 protein: CASSPSKGSGKGYNEQFF

J gene: TRBJ2-5
CDR3 length: 16
V gene: TRBV7-8
CDR3 protein: CASSRDRGSSGETQYF

J gene: TRBJ2-2
CDR3 length: 19
V gene: TRBV7-2
CDR3 protein: CASSLVGGGASRSAGELFF

J gene: TRBJ1-1
CDR3 length: 14
V gene: TRBV19
CDR3 protein: CASSVQGRDTEAFF

J gene: TRBJ1-4
CDR3 length: 14
V gene: TRBV4-1
CDR3 protein: CASKRAGFNEKLFF

J gene: TRBJ2-6
CDR3 length: 16
V gene: TRBV27
CDR3 protein: CASSPGRSSGANVLTF

J gene: TRBJ1-1
CDR3 length: 13
V gene: TRBV19
CDR3 protein: CASSINEGAEAFF

J gene: TRBJ1-2
CDR3 length: 12
V gene: TRBV19
CDR3 protein: CASSPTAYGYTF

J gene: TRBJ1-1
CDR3 length: 15
V gene: TRBV5-1
CDR3 protein: CASSDPTGGSTEAFF

J gene: TRBJ1-1
CDR3 length: 12
V gene: TRBV6-5
CDR3 protein: CASAPQGTEAFF

J gene: TRBJ2-2
CDR3 length: 13
V gene: TRBV5-1
CDR3 protein: CASSPMDTGELFF

J gene: TRBJ2-7
CDR3 length: 14
V gene: TRBV5-1
CDR3 protein: CASSPQVGDYEQYF

J gene: TRBJ1-4
CDR3 length: 13
V gene: TRBV30
CDR3 protein: CAWSLGSTEKLFF

J gene: TRBJ2-1
CDR3 length: 15
V gene: TRBV7-2
CDR3 protein: CASSLGLGKGNEQFF

J gene: TRBJ2-1
CDR3 length: 16
V gene: TRBV7-9
CDR3 protein: CASSLNQLAGDNEQFF

J gene: TRBJ1-4
CDR3 length: 17
V gene: TRBV27
CDR3 protein: CASSLNRDSPSNEKLFF